One and the same sample provided the 30 T cell receptor beta chains below, sequenced in a study of PD-L1 blockade in urothelial cancer (dated by TCRdb to 2015 to 2018). The receptor library was made with the immunoSEQ multiplex PCR assay. The table comes from immuneACCESS by way of TCRdb, which keeps in-frame sequences with V and J called. Part of the clones is missing from these tables; in studies checked, under half for an unresolved V gene and the rest for unknown reasons. The sample has around 30,000 clones on record, around 85% of them singletons. In total, the top ten clones hold 2% to 2.5% of the sample. The sequencing used PBMCs, collected around atezolizumab (anti-PD-L1) treatment. The receptor source for this set is a man in his fifties or sixties with urothelial cancer.

V gene TRBV5-6 combines with J gene TRBJ1-2, with 7 bases matching TRBD1. The CDR3 length is 15 residues. Losses at the gene ends were 4 bases for V and 8 bases for J; bases not matched to a gene: 14. Germline V gives CDR1 SGHDT, CDR2 YYEEEE. CDR3 sequence (DNA): TGTGCCAGCAGCCTCAACCGGAGGACAGGCGGCGGCTACACCTTC. Amino acids: CASSLNRRTGGGYTF. The variable domain in full, completed from reference TRBV5-6 and TRBJ1-2, reads DAGVTQSPTHLIKTRGQQVTLRCSPKSGHDTVSWYQQALGQGPQFIFQYYEEEERQRGNFPDRFSGHQFPNYSSELNVNALLLGDSALYLCASSLNRRTGGGYTFGSGTRLTVV.

The chain is built from TRBV6-1 and TRBJ2-7; D is possibly TRBD2 (5 bases). This CDR3 is built from 14 residues. With 4 bases removed from V and 0 bases from J, the gap between germline ends came to 10 bases. Looked up from germline, CDR1 is MNHNS and CDR2 is SASEGT. CDR3 sequence: CASSVGIYSYEQYV. The DNA of the CDR3 is TGTGCCAGCAGTGTCGGGATCTACTCCTACGAGCAGTACGTC.

This clone was seen a handful of times. The gene calls are TRBV7-6 and TRBJ2-7; TRBD2 agrees at 12 bases. V shed 2 bases, J shed 7 bases, and the junction held 24 bases outside the gene matches. The CDR3 is 21 amino acids. Germline CDR1 reads SGHVS; CDR2 reads FNYEAQ. In DNA, the CDR3 is TGTGCCAGCAGCTTATCTTCAACAGGGAGACTAGCGGGGGCCTCGGTACGGGAGCAGTACGTC. It encodes CASSLSSTGRLAGASVREQYV.

This chain links TRBV6-5 with TRBJ1-1; no definite D call. The CDR3 is made up of 15 amino acids. V lost 4 bases, J lost 4 bases, and 16 bases lay in between. The germline gives CDR1 MNHEY, CDR2 SVGAGI. CDR3 protein: CASSSTAVEGTEAFF. For the CDR3, the DNA is TGTGCCAGCAGTTCGACCGCGGTGGAGGGCACTGAAGCTTTCTTT.

This sequence joins TRBV7-2 and TRBJ1-3; a weak D match, TRBD1 (5 bases). Germline V CDR1 and CDR2: SGHTA, FQGNSA. V lost 2 bases and J lost 0, with 14 bases in between. The CDR3 is 17 residues long. The CDR3 sequence is CASSLSGTVFSGNTIYF. CDR3 nucleotides: TGTGCCAGCAGCTTAAGCGGGACGGTATTCTCTGGAAACACCATATATTTT.

The V and J genes are TRBV2 and TRBJ2-1; 13 bases match TRBD2. V shed 6 bases and J 5 bases; nucleotides not matched to a gene: 10. Germline CDR1 and CDR2: SNHLY and FYNNEI. The CDR3 extends over 17 amino acids. CDR3 loop: CASRPWGLAGPNNEQFF. The CDR3 DNA is TGTGCCAGCAGACCATGGGGACTAGCGGGACCAAACAATGAGCAGTTCTTC.

The chain links TRBV19 to TRBJ1-5; D uncertain. This CDR3 region has 15 residues. CDR1 and CDR2 from the germline V gene are LNHDA and SQIVND (reference sequence). Trimming cost V 4 bases and J 3 bases, with 13 bases left between them. CDR3 nucleotide sequence: TGTGCCAGTAGTACGGATCGGGAGGCCAATCAGCCCCAGCATTTT. It encodes CASSTDREANQPQHF.

The J gene is TRBJ1-3, the V gene TRBV4-1, with TRBD1 identical over 10 bases. J was trimmed by 0 bases and V by 1 base; bases with no gene match: 3. Germline V gene lookup returns CDR1 MGHRA and CDR2 YSYEKL. This CDR3 spans 17 amino acids. The CDR3 is CASSQGQGAVSGNTIYF. Written as DNA, the CDR3 is TGCGCCAGCAGCCAAGGACAGGGGGCTGTCTCTGGAAACACCATATATTTT.

The rearrangement links TRBV29-1 to TRBJ2-3; 7 bases fit TRBD1. Losses at the gene ends were 7 bases for V and 3 bases for J; bases not matched to a gene: 7. CDR3 size: 13 residues. CDR1 is SQVTM and CDR2 is ANQGSEA in the germline V gene. The DNA of the CDR3 is TGCAGCGCCACGACAGGGTGGACAGATACGCAGTATTTT. Its translation is CSATTGWTDTQYF.

CDR3: CASSLASGTGVGETQYF. CDR3 nucleotides: TGCGCCAGCAGCTTGGCGTCCGGGACAGGGGTTGGAGAGACCCAGTACTTC. This chain links TRBV5-1 with TRBJ2-5, with TRBD1 identical over 10 bases. The CDR3 length is 17 residues. Germline assignment: CDR1 SGHRS and CDR2 YFSETQ. V lost 0 bases to trimming and J lost 4 bases; unmatched junction nucleotides: 9. The full variable domain, in which reference TRBV5-1 and TRBJ2-5 provide the parts outside the CDR3, is KAGVTQTPRYLIKTRGQQVTLSCSPISGHRSVSWYQQTPGQGLQFLFEYFSETQRNKGNFPGRFSGRQFSNSRSEMNVSTLELGDSALYLCASSLASGTGVGETQYFGPGTRLLVL.

This clone has only a few counts. The rearrangement uses TRBV6-5 and TRBJ1-1, with TRBD1 identical over 8 bases. Germline V lookup: CDR1 MNHEY, CDR2 SVGAGI. V lost 7 bases to trimming and J lost 4 bases; unmatched junction nucleotides: 2. CDR3 length equals 12 residues. CDR3 nucleotides: TGTGCCAGCACCGACAGGGGCACTGAAGCTTTCTTT. Amino acids: CASTDRGTEAFF.

The J gene is TRBJ1-1, the V gene TRBV4-1; a possible D gene is TRBD1 (5 bases). The ends were cut back, 1 base at V and 8 bases at J, with 8 bases in the middle. Per the germline V gene, CDR1 is MGHRA and CDR2 is YSYEKL. The CDR3 has 12 residues. CDR3 region: CASSQVNREAFF. CDR3 nucleotide sequence: TGCGCCAGCAGCCAAGTCAACAGGGAAGCTTTCTTT.

The genes are TRBV12-5 and TRBJ1-1; perhaps TRBD1 as D (6 bases). Per germline, CDR1 LGHNT and CDR2 FRNRAP. The CDR3 contains 13 residues. The V and J ends lost 7 bases and 5 bases respectively, with 14 bases between them. The CDR3 sequence: CASAYQGMTEAFF. The DNA of the CDR3 is TGTGCTAGTGCTTACCAGGGGATGACTGAAGCTTTCTTT.

Only one count was recorded for this clone. The chain recombines TRBV30 with TRBJ2-7; TRBD1 matches at 7 bases. Germline V CDR1 and CDR2: GTSNPN, SVGIG (reference sequence). With V trimmed by 3 bases and J by 0 bases, 5 bases remained unmatched. CDR3 length: 14 amino acids. The CDR3 DNA reads as TGTGCCTGGAGACGACAGGGAAGCTCCTACGAGCAGTACTTC. As protein: CAWRRQGSSYEQYF.

The chain uses TRBV19 and TRBJ2-2; 9 bases fit TRBD1. This CDR3 region has 16 residues. Per the germline V gene, CDR1 is LNHDA and CDR2 is SQIVND (reference sequence). The J segment lost 0 bases and the V segment lost 6 bases, leaving 5 bases of the junction unmatched. The CDR3 nucleotides are TGTGCCAGTAGAAACAGGGGGCCTACGAACACCGGGGAGCTGTTTTTT. This sequence encodes CASRNRGPTNTGELFF.

Only one count was recorded for this clone. The chain carries TRBV28 and TRBJ1-4, with a weak D call TRBD1 (6 bases). The germline V and J ends were trimmed by 4 bases and 7 bases, with 22 bases remaining between them. The CDR3 length is 17 residues. The V gene's germline CDR1 is MDHEN and CDR2 SYDVKM. In DNA, the CDR3 is TGTGCCAGCAGTTCCCTCAGAACCCAGGGGATTAGTGAAAAACTGTTTTTT. It encodes CASSSLRTQGISEKLFF. Using reference TRBV28 and TRBJ1-4 for the parts outside the CDR3, the full variable domain is DVKVTQSSRYLVKRTGEKVFLECVQDMDHENMFWYRQDPGLGLRLIYFSYDVKMKEKGDIPEGYSVSREKKERFSLILESASTNQTSMYLCASSSLRTQGISEKLFFGSGTQLSVL.

The chain links TRBV6-6 to TRBJ1-2; D ambiguous. Germline V gene sequence: CDR1 MNHNY, CDR2 SVGAGI (reference sequence). Trimming stripped 8 bases from V and 2 bases from J, with 15 bases between. The CDR3 contains 14 residues. CDR3 DNA: TGTGCCAGCGCAGAATCGGGAGAAAACTATGGCTACACCTTC. Its protein product is CASAESGENYGYTF.

V and J are TRBV28 and TRBJ2-7; 7 nucleotides line up with TRBD1. V shed 4 bases, J shed 0 bases, and the junction held 3 bases outside the gene matches. The CDR3 has 14 residues. CDR1 and CDR2 from the germline V gene are MDHEN and SYDVKM. In DNA form, the CDR3 reads TGTGCCAGCAGTTATCGACAGGGCTCCTACGAGCAGTACGTC. This sequence encodes CASSYRQGSYEQYV.

This rearrangement joins TRBV12-5 to TRBJ1-2, with D unclear. The V end was cut by 3 bases, the J end by 2 bases, with 13 bases between. Per the germline V gene, CDR1 is LGHNT and CDR2 is FRNRAP. The CDR3 totals 15 residues. CDR3 amino acids: CASGFGGSLNYGYTF. In DNA form, the CDR3 reads TGTGCTAGTGGTTTTGGAGGCAGTTTGAACTATGGCTACACCTTC. The full variable domain, its missing parts supplied by reference TRBV12-5 and TRBJ1-2, is DARVTQTPRHKVTEMGQEVTMRCQPILGHNTVFWYRQTMMQGLELLAYFRNRAPLDDSGMPKDRFSAEMPDATLATLKIQPSEPRDSAVYFCASGFGGSLNYGYTFGSGTRLTVV.

This chain uses TRBV11-2 with TRBJ1-2, with D possibly matching TRBD1 (6 bases). The CDR3 consists of 14 residues. Germline V lookup: CDR1 SGHAT, CDR2 FQNNGV. Trimming left V 5 bases short and J 1 base short, with 11 bases between. Written as DNA, the CDR3 is TGTGCCAGCAGCAAGGACAGAAATAACTATGGCTACACCTTC. Amino acids: CASSKDRNNYGYTF.

The chain employs TRBV10-3 and TRBJ1-5, with D uncertain. The V end was cut by 6 bases, the J end by 5 bases, with 11 bases between. The germline CDR1 and CDR2 sequences are ENHRY and SYGVKD. The CDR3 has 13 amino acids. CDR3 loop: CAISPGFDQPQHF. Written as DNA, the CDR3 is TGTGCCATCAGCCCCGGGTTCGATCAGCCCCAGCATTTT.

This clone was detected only a few times. This sequence joins TRBV7-9 and TRBJ2-3; 8 bases fit TRBD2. This CDR3 region has 17 residues. J lost 2 bases, V lost 3 bases, and 10 bases had no gene match. CDR1 SEHNR and CDR2 FQNEAQ come from the germline V gene (reference sequence). CDR3 in DNA: TGTGCCAGCAGCTTCTCGGCGGGACTAGGTATCACAGATACGCAGTATTTT. It encodes CASSFSAGLGITDTQYF. Variable domain in full (rest from reference TRBV7-9 and TRBJ2-3): DTGVSQNPRHKITKRGQNVTFRCDPISEHNRLYWYRQTLGQGPEFLTYFQNEAQLEKSRLLSDRFSAERPKGSFSTLEIQRTEQGDSAMYLCASSFSAGLGITDTQYFGPGTRLTVL.

This chain uses TRBV19 with TRBJ1-3, with D uncertain. V was trimmed by 9 bases and J by 0 bases, leaving 9 bases between them. CDR1 and CDR2 from the germline V gene are LNHDA and SQIVND (reference sequence). The CDR3 runs to 13 residues. CDR3 DNA sequence: TGTGCCAGCGGTACGCTCTCTGGAAACACCATATATTTT. Residues: CASGTLSGNTIYF.

This clone was detected once. The rearrangement joins TRBV11-1 to TRBJ2-1; 7 positions agree with TRBD2. The CDR3 covers 12 residues. The germline V gene encodes CDR1 SGHAT and CDR2 FQDESV (reference sequence). V trimming: 5 bases; J trimming: 10 bases; junction bases outside the gene matches: 5. The CDR3 is CASSHGLGEQFF. Here the CDR3 DNA reads TGTGCCAGCAGCCACGGACTAGGAGAGCAGTTCTTC.

V gene TRBV4-1 combines with J gene TRBJ2-5; a weak D match, TRBD2 (6 bases). CDR3 length: 14 residues. V gave up 0 bases and J gave up 5 bases, with 10 bases separating them. Germline assignment: CDR1 MGHRA and CDR2 YSYEKL. The CDR3 sequence is CASSQDPSGETQYF. The CDR3 DNA sequence: TGCGCCAGCAGCCAAGATCCCAGCGGGGAGACCCAGTACTTC.

The chain uses TRBV15 and TRBJ2-7; 7 positions match TRBD2. The CDR3 length is 14 residues. CDR1 and CDR2 (germline): LNHNV, YYDKDF (reference sequence). V was clipped by 2 bases and J by 2 bases; unmatched bases: 3. This CDR3 reads CATSRSRGAYEQYF. The CDR3 DNA reads as TGTGCCACCAGCAGAAGCCGGGGGGCCTACGAGCAGTACTTC.

V gene TRBV18 combines with J gene TRBJ1-4; D might be TRBD1 (5 bases). The V gene lost 5 bases and the J gene lost 5 bases, with 9 bases spanning the gap. Germline CDR1 and CDR2: KGHSH and LQKENI. This CDR3 is 13 amino acids long. The CDR3 loop reads CASSAGQNEKLFF. In DNA, the CDR3 is TGTGCCAGCTCAGCAGGGCAGAATGAAAAACTGTTTTTT. Full variable domain (missing parts from reference TRBV18 and TRBJ1-4): NAGVMQNPRHLVRRRGQEARLRCSPMKGHSHVYWYRQLPEEGLKFMVYLQKENIIDESGMPKERFSAEFPKEGPSILRIQQVVRGDSAAYFCASSAGQNEKLFFGSGTQLSVL.

The rearrangement uses TRBV6-1 and TRBJ2-3, with 8 bases identical to TRBD1. CDR3 length: 15 residues. V shed 4 bases and J 1 base; nucleotides not matched to a gene: 4. Germline CDR1 reads MNHNS; CDR2 reads SASEGT. The chain's CDR3 is CASSVRGLGTDTQYF. The CDR3, as DNA: TGTGCCAGCAGTGTCAGGGGGCTTGGCACAGATACGCAGTATTTT.

V usage is TRBV7-9 and J usage is TRBJ1-1; possibly TRBD1 for D (6 bases). V shed 1 base and J shed 8 bases, with 14 bases lying between them. This CDR3 comprises 14 residues. Germline V gene sequence: CDR1 SEHNR, CDR2 FQNEAQ (reference sequence). The CDR3, as DNA: TGTGCCAGCAGCTTAGGGGGGCCCTCTGAGGAAGCTTTCTTT. Translating it yields CASSLGGPSEEAFF.

The rearrangement uses TRBV5-1 and TRBJ2-3, with D unclear. V gave up 1 base and J gave up 0 bases, with 9 bases separating them. The CDR3 has 15 residues. The germline V gene encodes CDR1 SGHRS and CDR2 YFSETQ. CDR3 loop: CASSLRQTSTDTQYF. CDR3 DNA sequence: TGCGCCAGCAGCTTGCGGCAGACTAGCACAGATACGCAGTATTTT.